This T cell receptor beta chain was recorded in a study of T cells after yellow fever vaccination. Study-level information: With SMART-Seq v4 Ultra Low Input, the fractions containing low cell numbers were prepared.

The CDR3 runs 16 residues. Germline V gene data show CDR1 as MNHEY and CDR2 as SVGAGI. Trimming pared 3 bases from V and 0 bases from J, leaving 14 bases between. It was through 5'RACE template switching that TCR cDNA was made, with a universal primer site and UMIs added. TCRdb reanalysed the 5' RACE reads using MiXCR and keeps one entry per CDR3 protein. The sample contains about 350,000 distinct CDR3 sequences, about an eighth of which appear only once. This clonotype was seen only a few times. The chain uses TRBV6-5 and TRBJ1-1, with D unresolved. This specimen was CD4+ T cells sorted from PBMCs, taken 15 days after the yellow fever booster vaccination. This TCR was recovered from a man in his late teens or twenties who received the YFV17D yellow fever vaccine. The CDR3 loop reads CASSYSVIGMNTEAFF. DNA of the CDR3: TGTGCCAGCAGTTATTCCGTGATTGGGATGAACACTGAAGCTTTCTTT.